This T cell receptor beta chain was retrieved from a study of breast tumors, draining lymph nodes, adjacent tissues. The CDR3 has 15 amino acids. A remark on this clonotype: An end of the junction differs from the germline gene, which may be a read error.

MiXCR was run by TCRdb on the multiplex PCR reads, yielding one entry per CDR3 protein. The sample lists about 46,000 distinct CDR3 sequences, 23% occurring once. The rearrangement links TRBV12-3 or TRBV12-4 to TRBJ2-3, with D maybe TRBD1 (6 bases). The sequenced material came from breast tumor tissue. This receptor was taken from a female donor with breast cancer. Some clones in this sample may be carry-over from other donors' samples. Here the CDR3 DNA reads TGTGCCAGCAGTTTAAGGTTTAGGGACACAGATACGCGGTATTTT. This codes for CASSLRFRDTDTRYF.